Listed below are T cell receptor beta chains from one sample, sequenced in a study of molecular identifiers for immune sequencing clone quantification. In TCRdb, the PCR reads were re-called with MiXCR into one record per CDR3 protein. The sample comprises over 550,000 distinct CDR3 sequences, around 25% of which are singletons, and about 0.78% rests with the top ten. The specimen sequenced was naive CD8+ T cells from blood, with Jurkat cell RNA spiked in. These receptors came from a human donor in good health. Some libraries in this study had Jurkat cell RNA spiked in. CDR3s include the opening cysteine and the closing phenylalanine or tryptophan. Each record gives: clone size, V gene, D gene, J gene, CDR3 DNA, CDR3 protein. The D gene is left open where the match is weak. Expanded clones are given a class, and other clones once, few, many or no size at all.

once	TRBV3-1	NA	TRBJ2-1	TGTGCCAGCAGCCAAGATTCGGTAGATCAGTTCTTC	CASSQDSVDQFF
many	TRBV5-1	NA	TRBJ2-7	TGCGCCAGCAGCTTGCTCGGAGTCTACGAGCAGTACTTC	CASSLLGVYEQYF
few	TRBV30	NA	TRBJ2-7	TGTGCCTGGAGTGTACAACTTGACGAGCAGTACTTC	CAWSVQLDEQYF
once	TRBV27	TRBD1	TRBJ2-7	TGTGCCAGCAGTTTATCGGGGGACAGGGGGGCATACGAGCAGTACTTC	CASSLSGDRGAYEQYF
NA	TRBV6-5	NA	TRBJ2-7	TGTGCCAGCAGTCCCACCGGGAGAACGTACGAGCAGTACTTC	CASSPTGRTYEQYF
NA	TRBV6-2/TRBV6-3	NA	TRBJ2-7	TGTGCCAGCAGTCCTACCTTACGAAAGCGTGGGGAGTGCCGCTACGAGCAGTACTTC	CASSPTLRKRGECRYEQYF
NA	TRBV27	TRBD1	TRBJ2-1	TGTGCCGGCAGTTTTATTCTAGGGGGCGCGCAGGCTAATGAGCAGTTCTTC	CAGSFILGGAQANEQFF
many	TRBV29-1	NA	TRBJ2-5	TGCAGCGTTGGAGACAATCTATTTACGATCCAAGAGACCCAGTACTTC	CSVGDNLFTIQETQYF
many	TRBV18	NA	TRBJ2-7	TGTGCCAGCTCTTATCCCCCGGCCTACGAGCAGTACTTC	CASSYPPAYEQYF
few	TRBV7-2	TRBD1	TRBJ1-4	TGTGCCAGCAGCTCCACGGGACAGGGGGATGAAAAACTGTTTTTT	CASSSTGQGDEKLFF